These 27 T cell receptor beta chains were all obtained from the same sample, sequenced in a study of blood T cell repertoires in COVID-19. Sequencing used immunoSEQ multiplex PCR; TCRdb keeps in-frame clones, though not all of them. This table has more than 150,000 clones, 86% appearing once. The sample taken for sequencing was peripheral blood. These TCRs come from a woman aged 70-85 years with acute or convalescent COVID-19.

The V and J genes are TRBV28 and TRBJ2-2; the match to TRBD1 covers 11 bases. Germline CDR1 and CDR2: MDHEN and SYDVKM. Trimming removed 2 bases from V and 5 bases from J; junction bases left unmatched: 4. The CDR3 extends over 16 amino acids. The CDR3 DNA reads TGTGCCAGCAGTTTACCGGACAGGGGGCAGACCGGGGAGCTGTTTTTT. Its protein product is CASSLPDRGQTGELFF. Variable domain in full (rest from reference TRBV28 and TRBJ2-2): DVKVTQSSRYLVKRTGEKVFLECVQDMDHENMFWYRQDPGLGLRLIYFSYDVKMKEKGDIPEGYSVSREKKERFSLILESASTNQTSMYLCASSLPDRGQTGELFFGEGSRLTVL.

The chain recombines TRBV29-1 with TRBJ1-1, with 8 bases identical to TRBD1. CDR3 length: 15 amino acids. Germline CDR1 and CDR2: SQVTM and ANQGSEA. V trimming: 4 bases; J trimming: 0 bases; junction bases outside the gene matches: 7. In nucleotides, the CDR3 is TGCAGCGTTGGGACAGGGAAGGGCCTGAACACTGAAGCTTTCTTT. It is translated as CSVGTGKGLNTEAFF.

This clone was found once. V is TRBV12-5 and J is TRBJ2-5; 8 bases map to TRBD2. V shed 1 base and J 7 bases; nucleotides not matched to a gene: 2. Per the germline V gene, CDR1 is LGHNT and CDR2 is FRNRAP. This CDR3 contains 13 residues. CDR3: CASGLEAGGTQYF. The CDR3 DNA follows: TGTGCTAGTGGTTTGGAGGCGGGGGGGACCCAGTACTTC.

This clone occurred once. The rearrangement joins TRBV24-1 to TRBJ2-1; tentatively, D is TRBD2 (5 bases). V dropped 3 bases and J dropped 5 bases, with 13 bases sitting between them. Germline V gives CDR1 KGHDR, CDR2 SFDVKD. CDR3 size: 15 residues. The CDR3 spells CATSDVKRAHNEQFF. The CDR3 DNA sequence: TGTGCCACCAGTGATGTGAAGAGGGCCCACAATGAGCAGTTCTTC.

This clone appeared once. As DNA, the CDR3 is TGTGCCAGCAGCTTAGTGGCGGGGAACACTGAAGCTTTCTTT. Encoded protein: CASSLVAGNTEAFF. The genes are TRBV7-8 and TRBJ1-1; D not resolved. This CDR3 has 14 amino acids. In germline, CDR1 is SGHVS, CDR2 FQNEAQ. Trimming shortened V by 1 base and J by 1 base, and 7 bases separated the two germline ends.

CDR3 DNA: TGTGCCAGCAGCTTTGACTGGAACACTGAAGCTTTCTTT. Amino acids: CASSFDWNTEAFF. V and J are TRBV5-6 and TRBJ1-1; D uncertain. The germline gives CDR1 SGHDT, CDR2 YYEEEE. V was clipped by 2 bases and J by 1 base, with 6 bases between them. This CDR3 has 13 amino acids.

The chain is built from TRBV5-4 and TRBJ1-2, with 8 bases lining up with TRBD1. Germline lookup yields CDR1 SGHNT and CDR2 YYREEE (reference sequence). V was clipped by 4 bases and J by 3 bases; unmatched bases: 8. This CDR3 region has 15 residues. Here the CDR3 DNA reads TGTGCCAGCAGCCCTTGGACAGGGCGGGACTATGGCTACACCTTC. Amino acid sequence: CASSPWTGRDYGYTF.

This clone was observed a handful of times. The chain recombines TRBV3-1 (or the pseudogene TRBV3-2) with TRBJ1-6; no definite D call. CDR3 length: 16 amino acids. Germline V CDR1 and CDR2: LGHDT, YNNKEL (reference sequence). Trimming pared 0 bases from V and 7 bases from J, leaving 13 bases between. The CDR3 spells CASSQDRIAPNSPLHF. The CDR3 DNA reads TGTGCCAGCAGCCAAGATCGAATAGCTCCCAATTCACCCCTCCACTTT.

V and J are TRBV7-9 and TRBJ2-1; 9 bases agree with TRBD2. The CDR3 length is 15 residues. The J segment lost 4 bases and the V segment lost 9 bases, leaving 10 bases of the junction unmatched. CDR1 and CDR2 (germline): SEHNR, FQNEAQ (reference sequence). The CDR3 loop reads CASGTLAGPYNEQFF. CDR3 nucleotides: TGTGCCAGTGGGACCCTAGCGGGGCCTTACAATGAGCAGTTCTTC.

This clone came up a few times. The chain uses TRBV5-1 and TRBJ2-5, with D possibly matching TRBD2 (6 bases). Trimming shortened V by 3 bases and J by 1 base, and 10 bases separated the two germline ends. The CDR3 loop spans 14 amino acids. The germline V gene encodes CDR1 SGHRS and CDR2 YFSETQ. CDR3 amino acids: CASSSRDSQETQYF. CDR3 in DNA: TGCGCCAGCAGCTCCCGGGACTCCCAAGAGACCCAGTACTTC.

The chain uses TRBV4-2 and TRBJ1-1; TRBD1 is a possible D gene (5 bases). Germline CDR1 LGHNA, CDR2 YNFKEQ. The V gene lost 6 bases and the J gene lost 1 base, with 18 bases spanning the gap. The CDR3 loop spans 16 amino acids. The CDR3 nucleotides read TGTGCCAGCAGGGGGCAAAATGGGATCCGGAACACTGAAGCTTTCTTT. This translates into CASRGQNGIRNTEAFF.

The chain employs TRBV6-5 and TRBJ1-4; D ambiguous. This CDR3 is 12 amino acids long. Deletions cut 10 bases from V and 0 bases from J, with 6 bases between. Germline CDR1 and CDR2: MNHEY and SVGAGI. CDR3 in amino acids: CAIHATNEKLFF. As DNA, the CDR3 is TGTGCCATACATGCAACTAATGAAAAACTGTTTTTT.

J is TRBJ1-5 and V is TRBV10-2, with a weak D call TRBD1 (6 bases). Trimming took off 5 bases at V and 7 bases at J, with 12 bases between the two ends. The CDR3 is 13 amino acids. Germline CDR1 reads WSHSY; CDR2 reads SAAADI. In DNA form, the CDR3 reads TGCGCCAGCAGTCAGGGGTTAGGGCAGCCCCAGCATTTT. Translating it yields CASSQGLGQPQHF.

The CDR3 DNA sequence: TGTGCCAGCATGGGACAGGGGGCGGGCGGAAACACCATATATTTT. This translates into CASMGQGAGGNTIYF. This sequence joins TRBV6-5 and TRBJ1-3, with TRBD1 identical over 12 bases. The CDR3 is 15 amino acids. J was trimmed by 4 bases and V by 7 bases; bases with no gene match: 5. The germline CDR1 and CDR2 sequences are MNHEY and SVGAGI.

This chain uses TRBV29-1 with TRBJ2-3; D perhaps matches TRBD1 (6 bases). The V gene lost 3 bases and the J gene lost 5 bases, with 12 bases spanning the gap. The CDR3 spans 13 residues. CDR1 SQVTM and CDR2 ANQGSEA come from the germline V gene. The CDR3 nucleotides read TGCAGCGTTGAGGCCTCACAGGGAGATACGCAGTATTTT. It encodes CSVEASQGDTQYF.

This rearrangement joins TRBV7-2 to TRBJ2-7; 8 nucleotides line up with TRBD2. Germline V lookup: CDR1 SGHTA, CDR2 FQGNSA. The V segment lost 1 base and the J segment 6 bases; nucleotides outside the gene matches: 2. The CDR3 has 13 amino acids. CDR3 coding DNA: TGTGCCAGCAGCTTAGAGCGGGGGCGCGAGCAGTACTTC. Protein product: CASSLERGREQYF.

The genes are TRBV30 and TRBJ2-7; TRBD2 agrees at 10 bases. The CDR3 is 16 amino acids. V was clipped by 1 base and J by 7 bases; unmatched bases: 13. CDR1 is GTSNPN and CDR2 is SVGIG in the germline V gene (reference sequence). The CDR3 DNA sequence: TGTGCCTGGAGTGCCAAGGGAAGCGGGAGGGCCGGGGAGCAGTACTTC. Its protein product is CAWSAKGSGRAGEQYF.

Regarding this clone: An end of the junction differs from the germline gene, which may be a read error. V usage is TRBV7-6 and J usage is TRBJ2-7, with TRBD1 matching 9 bases. CDR1 and CDR2 (germline): SGHVS, FNYEAQ. The length of the CDR3 is 12 residues. In DNA form, the CDR3 reads TGTGCCAGCAGCTTAATCGGGACAGGGCATGAGTTC. This translates into CASSLIGTGHEF. The full variable domain, completed using reference TRBV7-6 and TRBJ2-7, is GAGVSQSPRYKVTKRGQDVALRCDPISGHVSLYWYRQALGQGPEFLTYFNYEAQQDKSGLPNDRFSAERPEGSISTLTIQRTEQRDSAMYRCASSLIGTGHEFGPGTRLTVT.

The J gene is TRBJ2-5, the V gene TRBV7-9; the match to TRBD2 covers 11 bases. V lost 7 bases to trimming and J lost 7 bases; unmatched junction nucleotides: 14. This CDR3 region has 16 residues. The germline V gene has CDR1 SEHNR and CDR2 FQNEAQ (reference sequence). The CDR3 region has the DNA TGTGCCAGCATCTCCTCGACTAGCGGGACCTCCGGGACCCAGTACTTC. Translation gives CASISSTSGTSGTQYF.

This clone has only a few counts. J is TRBJ2-1 and V is TRBV9, with D maybe TRBD2 (5 bases). Germline CDR1 is SGDLS and CDR2 is YYNGEE. Between the trimmed V and J ends, which lost 3 bases and 2 bases, there was a span of 12 bases. This CDR3 has 15 residues. CDR3 DNA sequence: TGTGCCAGCAGCGAGAGCGGAACCCCCTACAATGAGCAGTTCTTC. This translates into CASSESGTPYNEQFF.

The chain is built from TRBV7-3 and TRBJ1-1; 7 bases line up with TRBD1. V was pared by 0 bases and J by 5 bases, with 0 bases of the junction left unmatched. Germline V gene lookup returns CDR1 SGHTA and CDR2 FQGTGA. This CDR3 has 13 amino acids. The CDR3 DNA follows: TGTGCCAGCAGCTTAACGACAGGGACTGAAGCTTTCTTT. Translated, it gives CASSLTTGTEAFF.

V usage is TRBV9 and J usage is TRBJ1-2, with a tentative D call TRBD1 (5 bases). Trimming shortened V by 4 bases and J by 2 bases, and 12 bases separated the two germline ends. The CDR3 is made up of 14 amino acids. The germline gives CDR1 SGDLS, CDR2 YYNGEE. The chain's CDR3 is CASSSRSGNYGYTF. The CDR3 DNA sequence: TGTGCCAGCAGCTCACGGTCAGGGAACTATGGCTACACCTTC.

In this sample, this clone turned up a few times. The chain joins TRBV3-1 (or the pseudogene TRBV3-2) to TRBJ1-4, with TRBD1 matching 7 bases. CDR1 and CDR2 (germline): LGHDT, YNNKEL (reference sequence). This CDR3 region has 16 residues. Trimming cost V 3 bases and J 1 base; bases outside gene matches: 5. The CDR3 DNA reads TGTGCCAGCAGCCAGGGGACAGCCCGAACTAATGAAAAACTGTTTTTT. It specifies CASSQGTARTNEKLFF.

V usage is TRBV7-2 and J usage is TRBJ2-1; 9 bases are shared with TRBD1. The germline V gene encodes CDR1 SGHTA and CDR2 FQGNSA. The CDR3 loop spans 16 amino acids. The V and J ends lost 0 bases and 4 bases, in that order; junction bases with no gene match: 4. The CDR3 reads CASSLALDRGYNEQFF. As DNA, the CDR3 is TGTGCCAGCAGCTTAGCGCTAGACAGGGGGTACAATGAGCAGTTCTTC.

The CDR3 nucleotides are TGTGCCAGCTCACGAGGACTAGAATTTAACAATGAGCAGTTCTTC. Protein sequence: CASSRGLEFNNEQFF. The chain couples TRBV18 to TRBJ2-1; TRBD2 aligns across 7 bases. The CDR3 runs 15 residues. The germline gives CDR1 KGHSH, CDR2 LQKENI. Trimming cost V 4 bases and J 5 bases; bases outside gene matches: 8.

The chain carries TRBV12-3 or TRBV12-4 and TRBJ2-7; maybe TRBD2 (5 bases). CDR3 size: 11 residues. V shed 6 bases and J shed 6 bases, with 9 bases lying between them. The DNA of the CDR3 is TGTGCCAGCAGCCACCGGGGCGAGCAGTACTTC. Amino acids: CASSHRGEQYF.

The genes are TRBV19 and TRBJ2-5; D possibly corresponds to TRBD1 (5 bases). Germline loops: CDR1 LNHDA, CDR2 SQIVND (reference sequence). This CDR3 has 13 amino acids. The CDR3 region has the DNA TGTGGACAGATTCAAAACAGACAAGAGACCCAGTACTTC. Protein sequence: CGQIQNRQETQYF.